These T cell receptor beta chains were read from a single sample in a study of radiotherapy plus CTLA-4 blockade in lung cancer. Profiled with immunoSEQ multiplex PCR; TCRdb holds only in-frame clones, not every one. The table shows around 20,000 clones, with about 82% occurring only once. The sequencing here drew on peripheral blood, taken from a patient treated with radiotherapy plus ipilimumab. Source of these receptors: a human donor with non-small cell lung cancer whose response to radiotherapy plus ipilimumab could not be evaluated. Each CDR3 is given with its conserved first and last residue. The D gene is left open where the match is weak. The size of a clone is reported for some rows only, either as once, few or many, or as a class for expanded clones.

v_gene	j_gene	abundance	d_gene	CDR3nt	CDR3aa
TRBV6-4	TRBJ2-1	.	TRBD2	TGTGCCAGCAGTGACTCGAAGGGCGGGACTAGTAATGAGCAGTTCTTC	CASSDSKGGTSNEQFF
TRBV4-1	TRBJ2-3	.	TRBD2	TGCGCCAGCAGCCAAGCCGGACTAGCAGGAGATACGCAGTATTTT	CASSQAGLAGDTQYF
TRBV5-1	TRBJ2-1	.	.	TGCGCCAGCATGGGGGGGCGAAATGAGCAGTTCTTC	CASMGGRNEQFF
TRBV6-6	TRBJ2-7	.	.	TGTGCCAGCAGCCCCTCGCGGGGGCCCTCCTACGAGCAGTACTTC	CASSPSRGPSYEQYF
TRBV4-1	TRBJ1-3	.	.	TGCGCCAGCAGCCCCGGGGTATTTGGAAACACCATATATTTT	CASSPGVFGNTIYF
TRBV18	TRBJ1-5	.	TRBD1	TGTGCCAGCTCAACAGGGGTGGATCAGCCCCAGCATTTT	CASSTGVDQPQHF
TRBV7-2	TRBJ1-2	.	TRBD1	TGTGCCAGCAGCGCAGGATCCGGGACAGGGAGGTTTGGCTACACCTTC	CASSAGSGTGRFGYTF
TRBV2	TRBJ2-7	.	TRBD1	TGTGCCAGCCAGGGGGCCTCCTACGAGCAGTACTTC	CASQGASYEQYF
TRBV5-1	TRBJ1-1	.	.	TGCGCCAGCAGCTTGGGATGGGCGACCGGGGGGGTGGCTTTCTTT	CASSLGWATGGVAFF
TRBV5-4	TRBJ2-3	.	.	TGTGCCAGCAGCCACGGCCGGGTAACAGATACGCAGTATTTT	CASSHGRVTDTQYF
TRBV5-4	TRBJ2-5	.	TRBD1	TGTGCCACCGGGGACTCGGGACAGGGTTGGGAGACCCAGTACTTC	CATGDSGQGWETQYF
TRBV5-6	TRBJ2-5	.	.	TGTGCCAGCAGGACCGGGGGGCTCGCCCTGGAGACCCAGTACTTC	CASRTGGLALETQYF
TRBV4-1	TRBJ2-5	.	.	TGCGCCAGCAGCCAAGTTGAGGGGGTGGGGACCCAGTACTTC	CASSQVEGVGTQYF
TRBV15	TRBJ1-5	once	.	TGTGCCACCAGAGGCGGGGCTCAGCCCCAGCATTTT	CATRGGAQPQHF
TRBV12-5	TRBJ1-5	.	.	TGTGCTAGTGGTTCCCCCCCGGGGCCCCAGCATTTT	CASGSPPGPQHF
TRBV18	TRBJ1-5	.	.	TGTGCCAGCTCACCAAACAGGGACAATCAGCCCCAGCATTTT	CASSPNRDNQPQHF
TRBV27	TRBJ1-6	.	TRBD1	TGTGCCAGCAGTTTCGGACAGGGGAATTCACCCCTCCACTTT	CASSFGQGNSPLHF
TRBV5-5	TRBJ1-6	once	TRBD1	TGTGCCAGCAGCTCCGGGACAGAGAATAATTCACCCCTCCACTTT	CASSSGTENNSPLHF
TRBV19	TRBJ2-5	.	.	TGTGCCAGTAGCAGGGTGGACCAAGAGACCCAGTACTTC	CASSRVDQETQYF
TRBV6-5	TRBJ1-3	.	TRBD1	TGTGCCAGCAGTAGGGGGCTCGGGAACACCATATATTTT	CASSRGLGNTIYF
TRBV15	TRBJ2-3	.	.	TGTGCCACCAGCAGAACCCGCGGGGGCACAGATACGCAGTATTTT	CATSRTRGGTDTQYF
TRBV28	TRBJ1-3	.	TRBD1	TGTGCCAGCAGTTTTGGGACAGGGGCCTCTGGAAACACCATATATTTT	CASSFGTGASGNTIYF
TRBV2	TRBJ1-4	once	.	TGTGCCAGCGGACCACAGGGAACTAATGAAAAACTGTTTTTT	CASGPQGTNEKLFF
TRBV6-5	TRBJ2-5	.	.	TGTGCCAGCAGTTCATTCGGGACTGGCGGGGAGACCCAGTACTTC	CASSSFGTGGETQYF
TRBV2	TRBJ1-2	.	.	TGTGCCAGCAGTGAATCCCGCTCTACTAACTATGGCTACACCTTC	CASSESRSTNYGYTF
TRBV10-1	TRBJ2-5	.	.	TGCGCCAGCAGTGAGTCAGGACTCCAAGAGACCCAGTACTTC	CASSESGLQETQYF
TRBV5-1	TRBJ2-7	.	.	TGCGCCAGCACTTACGTCGGGGGACGGAGCTCCTACGAGCAGTACTTC	CASTYVGGRSSYEQYF
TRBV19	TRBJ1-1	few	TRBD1	TGTGCCAGTAGACCACAGGGGGCGAACACTGAAGCTTTCTTT	CASRPQGANTEAFF
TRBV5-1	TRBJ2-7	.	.	TGCGCCAGCAGCTTCGGGTTCCAAAGCTCCTACGAGCAGTACTTC	CASSFGFQSSYEQYF
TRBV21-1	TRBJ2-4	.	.	TGTGCCAGCAGCAAAGATCGCGAAGGGACTCTAGCCAAAAACATTCAGTACTTC	CASSKDREGTLAKNIQYF
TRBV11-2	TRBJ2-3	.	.	TGTGCCAGCAGCCGATCAGGGGGCACAGATACGCAGTATTTT	CASSRSGGTDTQYF
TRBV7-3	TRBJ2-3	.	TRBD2	TGTGCCAGCAGCTCGGGACTAGCGGGAGTCGGTGATACGCAGTATTTT	CASSSGLAGVGDTQYF
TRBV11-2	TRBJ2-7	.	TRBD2	TGTGCCAGCAGCCCAGAGCGGGGATCCTACGAGCAGTACTTC	CASSPERGSYEQYF
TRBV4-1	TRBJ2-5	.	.	TGCGCCAGCAGCCAACGCGAAACGCCCGGAGAGACCCAGTACTTC	CASSQRETPGETQYF
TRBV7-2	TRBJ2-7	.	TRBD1	TGTGCCAGCAGCCCTAGACAGGGTTCCGAGCAGTACTTC	CASSPRQGSEQYF
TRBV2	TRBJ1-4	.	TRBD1	TGTGCCAGCATGGGTACCGACAGGGGTTTCGAAAAACTGTTTTTT	CASMGTDRGFEKLFF
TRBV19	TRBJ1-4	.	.	TGTGCCAGTAGGCGCCCGGGATTACCAAATGAAAAACTGTTTTTT	CASRRPGLPNEKLFF
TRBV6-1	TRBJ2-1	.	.	TGTGCCAGCAGTGAACAGGCGATCAATTACAATGAGCAGTTCTTC	CASSEQAINYNEQFF
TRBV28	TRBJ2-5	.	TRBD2	TGTGCCAGCAGTCCCTTGGGACTAGCGGAAGAGACCCAGTACTTC	CASSPLGLAEETQYF
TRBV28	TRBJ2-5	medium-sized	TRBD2	TGTGCCAGCAGAACTATAACCCGCGGGGGGGCGGAGACCCAGTACTTC	CASRTITRGGAETQYF